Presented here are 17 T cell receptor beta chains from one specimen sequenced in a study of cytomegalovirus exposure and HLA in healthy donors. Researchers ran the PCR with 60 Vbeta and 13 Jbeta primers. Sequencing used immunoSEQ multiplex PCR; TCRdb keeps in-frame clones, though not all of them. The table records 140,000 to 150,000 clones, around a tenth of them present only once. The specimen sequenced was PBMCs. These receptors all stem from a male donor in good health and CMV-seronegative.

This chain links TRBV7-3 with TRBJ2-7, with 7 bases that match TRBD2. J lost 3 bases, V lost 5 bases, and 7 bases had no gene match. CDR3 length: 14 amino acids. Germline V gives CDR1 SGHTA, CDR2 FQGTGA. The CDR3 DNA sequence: TGTGCCAGCAGCCTGGGGGGGAGTGACTACGAGCAGTACTTC. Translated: CASSLGGSDYEQYF. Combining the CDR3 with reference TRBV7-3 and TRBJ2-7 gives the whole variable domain GAGVSQTPSNKVTEKGKYVELRCDPISGHTALYWYRQSLGQGPEFLIYFQGTGAADDSGLPNDRFFAVRPEGSVSTLKIQRTERGDSAVYLCASSLGGSDYEQYFGPGTRLTVT.

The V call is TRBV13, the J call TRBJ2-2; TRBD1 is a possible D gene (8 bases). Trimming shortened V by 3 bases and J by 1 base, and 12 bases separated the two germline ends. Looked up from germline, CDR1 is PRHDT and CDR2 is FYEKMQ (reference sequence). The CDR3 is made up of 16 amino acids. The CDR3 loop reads CASSLNRGGNTGELFF. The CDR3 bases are TGTGCCAGCAGCTTGAACAGGGGGGGGAACACCGGGGAGCTGTTTTTT.

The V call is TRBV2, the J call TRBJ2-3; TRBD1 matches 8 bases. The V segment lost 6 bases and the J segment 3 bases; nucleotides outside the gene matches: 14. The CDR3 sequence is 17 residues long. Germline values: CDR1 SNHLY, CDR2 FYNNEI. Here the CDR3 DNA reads TGTGCCAGCAGCCACCGACAGGGGATGAGTCTAACAGATACGCAGTATTTT. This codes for CASSHRQGMSLTDTQYF.

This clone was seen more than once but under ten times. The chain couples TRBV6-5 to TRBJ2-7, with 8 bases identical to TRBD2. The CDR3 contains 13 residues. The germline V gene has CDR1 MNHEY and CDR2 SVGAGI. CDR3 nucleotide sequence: TGTGCTAGCTCGGGACTAGGTTCATACGAGCAGTACTTC. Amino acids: CASSGLGSYEQYF.

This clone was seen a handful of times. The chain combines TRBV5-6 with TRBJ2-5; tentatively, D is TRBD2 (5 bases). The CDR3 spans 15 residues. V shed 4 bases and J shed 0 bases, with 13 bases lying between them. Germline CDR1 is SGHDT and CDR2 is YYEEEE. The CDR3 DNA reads TGTGCCAGCAGCCGGAGGCTACCGTACCAAGAGACCCAGTACTTC. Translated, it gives CASSRRLPYQETQYF.

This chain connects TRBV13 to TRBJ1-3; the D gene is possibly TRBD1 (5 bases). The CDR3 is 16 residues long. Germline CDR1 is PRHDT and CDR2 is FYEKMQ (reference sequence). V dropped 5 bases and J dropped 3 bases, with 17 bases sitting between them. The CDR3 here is CASSLQASPYGNTIYF. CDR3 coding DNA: TGTGCCAGCAGCCTACAGGCCTCGCCCTATGGAAACACCATATATTTT.

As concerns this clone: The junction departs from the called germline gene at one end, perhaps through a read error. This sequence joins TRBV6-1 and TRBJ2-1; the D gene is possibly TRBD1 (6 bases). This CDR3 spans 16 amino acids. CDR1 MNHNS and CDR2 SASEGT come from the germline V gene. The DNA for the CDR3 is TGTGCCAGCAGTGAAGCGGGCAGGGGCTCCGACAATGAGCAGTTCTTC. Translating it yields CASSEAGRGSDNEQFF.

The CDR3 protein is CASSRTVNTGELFF. For the CDR3, the DNA is TGTGCCAGCAGCCGGACAGTGAACACCGGGGAGCTGTTTTTT. The chain recombines TRBV9 with TRBJ2-2, with a tentative D call TRBD1 (6 bases). The germline gives CDR1 SGDLS, CDR2 YYNGEE. The CDR3 runs 14 residues. Between the trimmed V and J ends, which lost 4 bases and 1 base, there was a span of 8 bases.

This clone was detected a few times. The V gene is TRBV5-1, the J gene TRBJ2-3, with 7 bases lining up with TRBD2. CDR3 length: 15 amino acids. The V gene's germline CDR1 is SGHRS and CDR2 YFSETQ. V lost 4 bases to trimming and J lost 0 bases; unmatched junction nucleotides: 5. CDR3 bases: TGCGCCAGCAGCACAAGCGGGGCCAGCACAGATACGCAGTATTTT. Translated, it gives CASSTSGASTDTQYF.

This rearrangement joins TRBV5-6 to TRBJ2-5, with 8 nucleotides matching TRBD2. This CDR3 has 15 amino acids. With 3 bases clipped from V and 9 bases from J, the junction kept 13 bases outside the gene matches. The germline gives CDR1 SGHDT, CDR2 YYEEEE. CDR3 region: CASSSGLALDWAQYF. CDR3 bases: TGTGCCAGCAGCTCCGGACTAGCTCTTGACTGGGCCCAGTACTTC.

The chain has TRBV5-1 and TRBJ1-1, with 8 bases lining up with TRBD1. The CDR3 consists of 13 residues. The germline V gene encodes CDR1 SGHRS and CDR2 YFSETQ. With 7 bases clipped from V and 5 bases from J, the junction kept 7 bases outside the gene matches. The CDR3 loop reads CASYDRGGTEAFF. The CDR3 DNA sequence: TGCGCCAGCTATGACAGGGGAGGAACTGAAGCTTTCTTT. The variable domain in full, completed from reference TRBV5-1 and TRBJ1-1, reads KAGVTQTPRYLIKTRGQQVTLSCSPISGHRSVSWYQQTPGQGLQFLFEYFSETQRNKGNFPGRFSGRQFSNSRSEMNVSTLELGDSALYLCASYDRGGTEAFFGQGTRLTVV.

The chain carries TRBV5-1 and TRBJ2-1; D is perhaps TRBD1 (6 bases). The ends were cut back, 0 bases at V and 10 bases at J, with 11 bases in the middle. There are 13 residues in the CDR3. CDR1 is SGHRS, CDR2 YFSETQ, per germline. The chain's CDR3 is CASSLEVGQEQFF. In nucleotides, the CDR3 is TGCGCCAGCAGCTTGGAGGTGGGACAAGAGCAGTTCTTC.

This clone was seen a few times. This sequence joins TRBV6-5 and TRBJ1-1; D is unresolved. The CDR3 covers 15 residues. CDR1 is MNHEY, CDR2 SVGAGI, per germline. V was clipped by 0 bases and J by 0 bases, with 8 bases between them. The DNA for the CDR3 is TGTGCCAGCAGTTACTCTTGGCAGATGAACACTGAAGCTTTCTTT. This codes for CASSYSWQMNTEAFF.

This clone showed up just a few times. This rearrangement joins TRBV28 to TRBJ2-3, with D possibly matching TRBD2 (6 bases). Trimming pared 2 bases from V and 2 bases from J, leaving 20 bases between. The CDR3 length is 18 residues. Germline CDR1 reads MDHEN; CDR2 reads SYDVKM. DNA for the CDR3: TGTGCCAGCAGTTTAGGGGGGAGTCTGTCCCTTACCACAGATACGCAGTATTTT. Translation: CASSLGGSLSLTTDTQYF.

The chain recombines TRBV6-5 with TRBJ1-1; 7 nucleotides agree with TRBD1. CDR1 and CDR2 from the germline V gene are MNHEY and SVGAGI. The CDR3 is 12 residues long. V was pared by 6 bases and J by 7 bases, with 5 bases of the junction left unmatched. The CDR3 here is CASSSQGVEAFF. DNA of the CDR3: TGTGCCAGCAGCTCGCAGGGGGTTGAAGCTTTCTTT.

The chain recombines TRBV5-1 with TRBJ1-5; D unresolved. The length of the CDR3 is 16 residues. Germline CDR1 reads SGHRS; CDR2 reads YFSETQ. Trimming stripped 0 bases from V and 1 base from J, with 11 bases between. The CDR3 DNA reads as TGCGCCAGCAGCTTGGACGGGTCGTTCAGCAATCAGCCCCAGCATTTT. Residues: CASSLDGSFSNQPQHF.

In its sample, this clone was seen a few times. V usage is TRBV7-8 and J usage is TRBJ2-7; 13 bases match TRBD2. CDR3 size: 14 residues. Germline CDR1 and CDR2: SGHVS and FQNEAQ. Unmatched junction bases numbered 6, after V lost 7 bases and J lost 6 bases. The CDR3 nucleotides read TGTGCCAGCAACCCAGGGACTAGCGGGACCGAGCAGTACTTC. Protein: CASNPGTSGTEQYF.